One sample yielded the 28 T cell receptor beta chains listed below, sequenced in a study of identical twins. TCRdb itself ran the 5' RACE reads through MiXCR, one entry per CDR3 protein. The table includes 450,000 to 650,000 distinct CDR3 sequences, nearly 15% detected once. The same specimen was also included in a second study, on yellow fever vaccine responses in identical twins.

The specimen sequenced was CD4+ T cells sorted from blood. Receptors originate from a woman under 30 in good health.

V gene TRBV29-1 combines with J gene TRBJ2-2, with TRBD2 matching 7 bases. Germline V lookup: CDR1 SQVTM, CDR2 ANQGSEA. V shed 6 bases, J shed 5 bases, and the junction held 9 bases outside the gene matches. The CDR3 has 14 residues. CDR3 DNA sequence: TGCAGCGTCCAAAGACTAGCCGGGACCGGGGAGCTGTTTTTT. This translates into CSVQRLAGTGELFF.

This clonotype occurred a few times. The genes are TRBV15 and TRBJ1-2; 7 nucleotides match TRBD1. V was clipped by 6 bases and J by 4 bases; unmatched bases: 11. Germline CDR1 LNHNV, CDR2 YYDKDF (reference sequence). The CDR3 contains 15 residues. CDR3 DNA: TGTGCCACCAGTGAGCGTTTGACAGGGCGCTATGGCTACACCTTC. It translates to CATSERLTGRYGYTF.

This clonotype was counted a few times. The chain carries TRBV20-1 and TRBJ2-2; 13 bases line up with TRBD2. V lost 2 bases, J lost 2 bases, and 5 bases stayed unmatched. The CDR3 length is 17 residues. Per the germline V gene, CDR1 is DFQATT and CDR2 is SNEGSKA (reference sequence). CDR3 sequence (DNA): TGCAGTGCTAGAAGGACTAGCGGGGGCCATAACACCGGGGAGCTGTTTTTT. This encodes CSARRTSGGHNTGELFF.

The CDR3 DNA is TGTGCCAGCTCACCAAGACAGAGAGAGACCCAGTACTTC. Translation: CASSPRQRETQYF. The chain couples TRBV18 to TRBJ2-5, with D perhaps TRBD1 (5 bases). V was trimmed by 2 bases and J by 4 bases, leaving 8 bases between them. Germline-derived CDR1 and CDR2 are KGHSH and LQKENI. The CDR3 extends over 13 amino acids.

This clonotype was seen a few times. The J gene is TRBJ2-7, the V gene TRBV5-1; 7 nucleotides align to TRBD1. The ends lost 0 bases at V and 3 bases at J; junction bases unmatched: 3. The CDR3 extends over 14 amino acids. CDR1 is SGHRS, CDR2 YFSETQ, per germline. The CDR3 spells CASSLGPGGYEQYV. Here the CDR3 DNA reads TGCGCCAGCAGCTTGGGGCCAGGGGGCTACGAGCAGTACGTC.

This clonotype appeared a few times. This sequence joins TRBV2 and TRBJ2-1; TRBD2 matches 9 bases. From germline, CDR1 is SNHLY and CDR2 FYNNEI. J gave up 4 bases and V 11 bases, and 6 bases lay outside the gene matches. The CDR3 has 13 residues. CDR3 region: CAGTSGGYNEQFF. CDR3 DNA sequence: TGTGCCGGAACGAGCGGGGGGTACAATGAGCAGTTCTTC. Drawing the rest from reference TRBV2 and TRBJ2-1, the complete variable domain is EPEVTQTPSHQVTQMGQEVILRCVPISNHLYFYWYRQILGQKVEFLVSFYNNEISEKSEIFDDQFSVERPDGSNFTLKIRSTKLEDSAMYFCAGTSGGYNEQFFGPGTRLTVL.

The table lists this clonotype with a few counts. In nucleotides, the CDR3 is TGTGCCAGCAGGGCCCGGGACAGGGGTTACAATGAGCAGTTCTTC. Amino acids: CASRARDRGYNEQFF. This chain uses TRBV6-1 with TRBJ2-1; TRBD1 matches 10 bases. The CDR3 contains 15 residues. Germline-derived CDR1 and CDR2 are MNHNS and SASEGT. The V segment lost 6 bases and the J segment 4 bases; nucleotides outside the gene matches: 6.

This clonotype turned up a few times. This chain joins TRBV20-1 and TRBJ2-7; maybe TRBD2 (6 bases). V lost 5 bases and J lost 2, with 16 bases in between. CDR1 and CDR2 (germline): DFQATT, SNEGSKA (reference sequence). This CDR3 is built from 14 residues. CDR3 protein: CSALSGEVPYEQYF. The CDR3 bases are TGCAGTGCTCTCTCTGGGGAGGTCCCCTACGAGCAGTACTTC.

This clonotype was seen only a few times. The chain links TRBV2 to TRBJ2-1; 7 nucleotides agree with TRBD2. Germline values: CDR1 SNHLY, CDR2 FYNNEI. There are 15 residues in the CDR3. V gave up 6 bases and J gave up 7 bases; unmatched junction bases: 12. The CDR3 DNA follows: TGTGCCAGCAGCTACTTAGGCGGGAGCTTAAATGAGCAGTTCTTC. Its protein product is CASSYLGGSLNEQFF.

This clonotype was counted once. J is TRBJ2-7 and V is TRBV20-1; no firm D call. V was clipped by 0 bases and J by 3 bases, with 15 bases between them. The germline V gene has CDR1 DFQATT and CDR2 SNEGSKA (reference sequence). The CDR3 has 15 residues. This CDR3 is CSARDRALSYYEQYF. CDR3 nucleotide sequence: TGCAGTGCTAGAGATCGTGCACTATCGTACTACGAGCAGTACTTC.

V usage is TRBV7-9 and J usage is TRBJ2-1; 7 nucleotides line up with TRBD1. The germline V gene encodes CDR1 SEHNR and CDR2 FQNEAQ (reference sequence). The CDR3 loop spans 16 amino acids. Trimming took 0 bases from V and 9 from J; bases not matched to a gene: 11. The CDR3 DNA follows: TGTGCCAGCAGCTTAGCCGGGACAGCCGCCTTCACTGAGCAGTTCTTC. This encodes CASSLAGTAAFTEQFF.

This clonotype was observed a few times. The genes are TRBV24-1 and TRBJ2-1, with D tentatively TRBD1 (6 bases). The CDR3 is 17 amino acids. Trimming stripped 4 bases from V and 0 bases from J, with 15 bases between. The germline V gene has CDR1 KGHDR and CDR2 SFDVKD. The CDR3 sequence is CATSDTPTGNSYNEQFF. Here the CDR3 DNA reads TGTGCCACCAGTGACACACCCACAGGGAACTCCTACAATGAGCAGTTCTTC.

In this sample, this clonotype turned up a few times. J is TRBJ2-7 and V is TRBV10-2, with TRBD1 matching over 10 bases. The CDR3 runs 13 residues. Losses at the gene ends were 7 bases for V and 2 bases for J; bases not matched to a gene: 2. Germline V gene data show CDR1 as WSHSY and CDR2 as SAAADI. The chain's CDR3 is CASKGQGTYEQYV. Written as DNA, the CDR3 is TGCGCCAGCAAGGGACAGGGGACCTACGAGCAGTACGTC.

The V gene is TRBV3-1, the J gene TRBJ2-7, with 11 bases lining up with TRBD1. V lost 5 bases to trimming and J lost 7 bases; unmatched junction nucleotides: 10. The germline V gene encodes CDR1 LGHDT and CDR2 YNNKEL (reference sequence). This CDR3 region has 15 residues. CDR3 sequence: CASSYSGTGGTEQYF. As DNA, the CDR3 is TGTGCCAGCAGCTACTCCGGGACAGGGGGAACAGAGCAGTACTTC.

The J gene is TRBJ1-1, the V gene TRBV3-1; tentative D call: TRBD1 (6 bases). V gave up 1 base and J gave up 7 bases, with 16 bases separating them. In germline, CDR1 is LGHDT, CDR2 YNNKEL (reference sequence). CDR3 length: 15 residues. CDR3: CASSQGLGAGIEAFF. In nucleotides, the CDR3 is TGTGCCAGCAGCCAAGGTTTGGGGGCAGGGATTGAAGCTTTCTTT.

Many counts were recorded for this clonotype. Here the CDR3 DNA reads TGCGCCAGCAGCTTGGGAGGGCCGAACACTGAAGCTTTCTTT. This sequence encodes CASSLGGPNTEAFF. The chain joins TRBV5-1 to TRBJ1-1, with D hard to call. The V gene's germline CDR1 is SGHRS and CDR2 YFSETQ. Trimming shortened V by 0 bases and J by 1 base, and 7 bases separated the two germline ends. The CDR3 spans 14 residues.

This clonotype was detected a few times. J is TRBJ2-2 and V is TRBV29-1; D is tentatively TRBD1 or TRBD2 (5 bases each). Trimming left V 7 bases short and J 7 bases short, with 10 bases between. This CDR3 region has 11 residues. Germline V CDR1 and CDR2: SQVTM, ANQGSEA. The CDR3 loop is CSAGLSGELFF. The CDR3 bases are TGCAGCGCGGGGCTAAGCGGGGAGCTGTTTTTT.

This chain joins TRBV5-5 and TRBJ1-2; D unresolved. The ends were cut back, 5 bases at V and 7 bases at J, with 18 bases in the middle. This CDR3 comprises 14 residues. In germline, CDR1 is SGHKS, CDR2 YYEKEE (reference sequence). The CDR3 here is CASSSTTEPGGYTF. CDR3 in DNA: TGTGCCAGCAGTTCAACGACGGAGCCCGGTGGCTACACCTTC.

This clonotype was seen at least ten times. Here the CDR3 DNA reads TGCAGTGCTAGCTTCTTGGCAGGGAACAACGAGCAGTACTTC. It encodes CSASFLAGNNEQYF. The rearrangement joins TRBV20-1 to TRBJ2-7; TRBD1 might be the D (5 bases). This CDR3 is 14 amino acids long. The V end was cut by 3 bases, the J end by 5 bases, with 17 bases between. Per the germline V gene, CDR1 is DFQATT and CDR2 is SNEGSKA (reference sequence).

The J gene is TRBJ2-5, the V gene TRBV12-3 or TRBV12-4; the match to TRBD1 covers 8 bases. The CDR3 totals 15 residues. With V trimmed by 6 bases and J by 6 bases, 12 bases remained unmatched. The CDR3 nucleotides are TGTGCCAGCAGAAATGGACAGGGTATGGAAAAGACCCAGTACTTC. It is translated as CASRNGQGMEKTQYF.

The chain links TRBV5-1 to TRBJ1-6, with TRBD1 matching over 8 bases. This CDR3 has 15 amino acids. Per the germline V gene, CDR1 is SGHRS and CDR2 is YFSETQ. Unmatched junction bases numbered 8, after V lost 4 bases and J lost 8 bases. The CDR3 region has the DNA TGCGCCAGCAGCGAACGGACAGGGCTGGATTCACCCCTCCACTTT. Amino acid sequence: CASSERTGLDSPLHF.

This chain links TRBV28 with TRBJ2-3; possible D gene TRBD2, 6 bases. The CDR3 is 12 residues long. Germline CDR1 is MDHEN and CDR2 is SYDVKM. Trimming took off 2 bases at V and 10 bases at J, with 10 bases between the two ends. CDR3 coding DNA: TGTGCCAGCAGTTTAACGGGAGAGGCGCAGTATTTT. The encoded protein is CASSLTGEAQYF.

The V and J genes are TRBV24-1 and TRBJ2-1; D is possibly TRBD1 or TRBD2 (5 bases each). Germline V CDR1 and CDR2: KGHDR, SFDVKD. The CDR3 is 16 residues long. Trimming shortened V by 5 bases and J by 1 base, and 14 bases separated the two germline ends. CDR3 DNA sequence: TGTGCCACCAGTGGGGGCGGACTTCCTTCCTACAATGAGCAGTTCTTC. It yields the protein CATSGGGLPSYNEQFF.

V and J are TRBV27 and TRBJ2-7; 8 bases agree with TRBD1. V trimming: 5 bases; J trimming: 2 bases; junction bases outside the gene matches: 8. This CDR3 is built from 15 residues. The germline V gene encodes CDR1 MNHEY and CDR2 SMNVEV (reference sequence). Here the CDR3 reads CASSPSGTGPYEQYV. The CDR3 region has the DNA TGTGCCAGCAGTCCGTCAGGGACAGGTCCCTACGAGCAGTACGTC.

This clonotype has only a few counts. The CDR3 here is CSVGAGGSSGNIQYF. The CDR3 DNA reads TGCAGCGTTGGGGCAGGCGGATCCTCGGGAAACATTCAGTACTTC. The genes are TRBV29-1 and TRBJ2-4; D unresolved. This CDR3 region has 15 residues. V was shortened by 4 bases and J by 6 bases, with 19 bases between the two germline ends. Germline assignment: CDR1 SQVTM and CDR2 ANQGSEA.

The table lists this clonotype with a few counts. The CDR3 coding sequence is TGTGCCAGCAGTTACTCTTCCCTAGCGGCGAACACCGGGGAGCTGTTTTTT. Encoded protein: CASSYSSLAANTGELFF. V and J are TRBV6-5 and TRBJ2-2; 7 nucleotides align to TRBD2. Germline V CDR1 and CDR2: MNHEY, SVGAGI. The CDR3 runs to 17 residues. The ends lost 0 bases at V and 0 bases at J; junction bases unmatched: 4.

The rearrangement links TRBV12-3 or TRBV12-4 to TRBJ2-2, with 12 bases identical to TRBD1. Losses at the gene ends were 6 bases for V and 3 bases for J; bases not matched to a gene: 8. There are 17 residues in the CDR3. The CDR3: CASRRGTGGMDTGELFF. The DNA for the CDR3 is TGTGCCAGCAGGAGAGGGACAGGGGGCATGGACACCGGGGAGCTGTTTTTT.

This chain joins TRBV6-8 and TRBJ2-7, with D tentatively TRBD2 (6 bases). This CDR3 region has 13 residues. The V gene lost 8 bases and the J gene lost 2 bases, with 13 bases spanning the gap. CDR1 and CDR2 (germline): MNHGY, SAAAGT. CDR3 protein: CASAIGGPYEQYF. DNA of the CDR3: TGTGCCAGCGCCATCGGAGGGCCCTACGAGCAGTACTTC.